Each of the 13 T cell receptor beta chains below was sequenced from the same sample in a study of CXCR3-negative and CXCR3-positive naive CD8 T cells. Study-wide findings and caveats: CXCR3-positive naive cells had TRB CDR3s that were more hydrophobic than CXCR3-negative naive cells had.

Researchers prepared the TRB cDNA libraries using 5' RACE with UMI labels. TCRdb re-analyzed the 5' RACE reads; it lists each CDR3 protein once, without DNA. The sample totals some 99,000 distinct CDR3 sequences. Their antigen targets remain unknown. Sequencing was carried out using naive CXCR3+ CD8+ T cells from blood. As to subset: CD45RO-CCR7+CD27+CD95- naive CD8+ T cells expressing CXCR3 (TNR3+). The receptors derive from a human donor in good health. Some clones in this sample may be carry-over from other donors' samples.

The rearrangement links TRBV6-2 or TRBV6-3 to TRBJ1-2; the TCRdb D gene call, TRBD1, has no DNA to confirm it. CDR3 size: 18 residues. Germline V CDR1 and CDR2: MNHEY, SVGEGT. The CDR3 is CASSLLRDGGFFNYGYTF.

The rearrangement links TRBV15 to TRBJ2-3; TCRdb reports TRBD1, a call that lacks DNA to check it against. Germline CDR1 is LNHNV and CDR2 is YYDKDF (reference sequence). The CDR3 is 15 amino acids. The CDR3 loop is CATSRSGSSTDTQYF.

The chain joins TRBV9 to TRBJ2-1. The CDR3 has 15 residues. Germline-derived CDR1 and CDR2 are SGDLS and YYNGEE. CDR3 protein: CASSVDESSYNEQFF.

The chain links TRBV4-1 to TRBJ2-1; TCRdb proposes TRBD2, but this gene call is untestable without DNA. The germline V gene encodes CDR1 MGHRA and CDR2 YSYEKL. The CDR3 is 16 amino acids. Here the CDR3 reads CASSQGAGEAYNEQFF.

The chain carries TRBV4-3 and TRBJ2-1; TCRdb names TRBD1, which stays unverified in the absence of DNA. CDR1 LGHNA and CDR2 YSLEER come from the germline V gene. This CDR3 comprises 15 residues. The CDR3 reads CASSLSRDNYNEQFF.

The chain links TRBV7-9 to TRBJ2-1; the TCRdb D gene call, TRBD2, has no DNA to confirm it. The CDR3 contains 12 residues. CDR1 and CDR2 from the germline V gene are SEHNR and FQNEAQ (reference sequence). The CDR3 region is CASSLEGPEQFF.

The rearrangement uses TRBV29-1 and TRBJ2-7; the D gene TCRdb calls, TRBD1, cannot be checked with no DNA. The CDR3 is 12 amino acids. Germline CDR1 is SQVTM and CDR2 is ANQGSEA. The CDR3 loop reads CSVGTGTYEQYF.

V usage is TRBV7-9 and J usage is TRBJ2-7. Germline V gene sequence: CDR1 SEHNR, CDR2 FQNEAQ (reference sequence). The CDR3 sequence is 12 residues long. CDR3 amino acids: CASSRTDLEQYF.

The chain couples TRBV29-1 to TRBJ2-2; as DNA is missing, the TRBD2 call by TCRdb cannot be tested. CDR3 length: 16 amino acids. Germline V gives CDR1 SQVTM, CDR2 ANQGSEA. The CDR3: CSVEDGPSGNTGELFF.

The chain combines TRBV19 with TRBJ1-1; TCRdb proposes TRBD1, but this gene call is untestable without DNA. This CDR3 region has 16 residues. The germline V gene has CDR1 LNHDA and CDR2 SQIVND (reference sequence). The CDR3 spells CASSNRDRGSNTEAFF.

This rearrangement joins TRBV7-9 to TRBJ2-2. Germline values: CDR1 SEHNR, CDR2 FQNEAQ (reference sequence). The CDR3 totals 13 residues. The CDR3 loop is CASSPQNTGELFF.

The chain is built from TRBV6-6 and TRBJ2-1. Germline-derived CDR1 and CDR2 are MNHNY and SVGAGI (reference sequence). This CDR3 has 12 amino acids. CDR3 region: CASSYSPNEQFF.

The gene calls are TRBV19 and TRBJ2-1; TCRdb picks TRBD2, but there is no DNA to check that call. Germline V gives CDR1 LNHDA, CDR2 SQIVND (reference sequence). The CDR3 totals 13 residues. The CDR3 here is CASKLAGGDEQFF.